This T cell receptor beta chain emerged from a study of blood T cell repertoires in COVID-19. Whole-study context: Sample material is recorded as cDNA or gDNA derived from T cells, B-cell-depleted T cells, or PBMCs.

In the original analysis: Amplifying reference gene primers gave estimates of nucleated cell counts. The assay was immunoSEQ multiplex PCR, and TCRdb's table has in-frame clones only and misses some. V and J calls and clone size are copied from that table; D and trimming were computed from the DNA. The sample gives a few hundred thousand clones, roughly nine tenths of which show up once; approximately 2.8% is in the top ten. This CDR3 has 18 amino acids. The chain joins TRBV1 to TRBJ1-5; TRBD1, as called in the table, went unchecked against the DNA. TRBV1 is an annotated pseudogene. The source is a woman between 50 and 59 years old in a cohort exposed to, infected with or recovered from COVID-19 (not recorded which). Material: PBMCs or T cells enriched from blood (not recorded which). The CDR3 here is CTSTHTLVQDRGEQPQHF. The CDR3 nucleotides are TGCACCAGCACCCATACCTTGGTTCAGGACAGGGGAGAGCAGCCCCAGCATTTT.